This TCR beta chain was observed in a study of T cells in Graves' hyperthyroidism and ophthalmopathy. As regards this clonotype: Its antigen remains unidentified.

Germline values: CDR1 SEHNR, CDR2 FQNEAQ (reference sequence). V shed 0 bases and J shed 6 bases, with 5 bases lying between them. This CDR3 spans 12 amino acids. Researchers took RNA transcripts and amplified the TCR beta CDR3 regions from them. Initially, a first-round RT-PCR of the TCR CDR3 employed the HTBI primer set. TCRdb fed the multiplex PCR reads into MiXCR, producing one record per CDR3 protein. The data hold fewer than 900,000 distinct CDR3 sequences, with approximately 16% observed a single time. PBMCs were collected from a 10 ml volume of fresh peripheral blood. Study-wide points: Blood also held most thyroid clonotypes expanded beyond 0.001.

The clonotype was recovered from a man younger than 35 with Graves' hyperthyroidism. The chain has TRBV7-9 and TRBJ1-1; D is unresolved. Sequenced sample: blood. DNA of the CDR3: TGTGCCAGCAGCTTAGCATACGCTGAAGCTTTCTTT. Its protein is CASSLAYAEAFF. Filled out from reference TRBV7-9 and TRBJ1-1, the complete variable domain reads DTGVSQNPRHKITKRGQNVTFRCDPISEHNRLYWYRQTLGQGPEFLTYFQNEAQLEKSRLLSDRFSAERPKGSFSTLEIQRTEQGDSAMYLCASSLAYAEAFFGQGTRLTVV.